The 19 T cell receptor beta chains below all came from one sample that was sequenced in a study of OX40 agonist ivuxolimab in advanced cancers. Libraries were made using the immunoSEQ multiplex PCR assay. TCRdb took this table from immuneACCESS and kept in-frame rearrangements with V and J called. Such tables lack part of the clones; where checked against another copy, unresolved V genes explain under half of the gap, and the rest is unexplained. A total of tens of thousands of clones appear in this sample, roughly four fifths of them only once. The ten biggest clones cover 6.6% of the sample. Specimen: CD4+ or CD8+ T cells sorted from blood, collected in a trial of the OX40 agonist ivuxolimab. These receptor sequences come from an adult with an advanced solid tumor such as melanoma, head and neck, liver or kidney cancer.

The CDR3 protein is CASSPASHLEQYV. CDR3 nucleotides: TGTGCCAGCAGCCCGGCGTCTCACCTCGAGCAGTACGTC. The chain recombines TRBV11-2 with TRBJ2-7; no clear D. The ends were cut back, 5 bases at V and 6 bases at J, with 14 bases in the middle. Germline V CDR1 and CDR2: SGHAT, FQNNGV. The CDR3 runs to 13 residues.

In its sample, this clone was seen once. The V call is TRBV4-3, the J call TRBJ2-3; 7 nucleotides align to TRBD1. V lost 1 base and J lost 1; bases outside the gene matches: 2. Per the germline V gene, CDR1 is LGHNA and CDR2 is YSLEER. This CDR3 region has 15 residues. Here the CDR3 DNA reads TGCGCCAGCAGCCAAGTAACAGGGGGCACAGATACGCAGTATTTT. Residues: CASSQVTGGTDTQYF.

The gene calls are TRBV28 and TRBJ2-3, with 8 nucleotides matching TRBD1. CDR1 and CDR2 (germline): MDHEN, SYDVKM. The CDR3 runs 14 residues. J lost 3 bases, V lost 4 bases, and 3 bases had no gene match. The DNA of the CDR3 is TGTGCCAGCAGTTCGACAGGGGAGACAGATACGCAGTATTTT. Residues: CASSSTGETDTQYF.

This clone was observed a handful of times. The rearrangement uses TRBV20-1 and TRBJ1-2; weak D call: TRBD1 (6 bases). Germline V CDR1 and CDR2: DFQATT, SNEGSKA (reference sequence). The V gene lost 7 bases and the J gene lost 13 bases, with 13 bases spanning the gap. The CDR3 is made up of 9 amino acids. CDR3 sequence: CSGNEGVTF. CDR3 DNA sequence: TGCAGTGGGAACGAGGGGGTCACCTTC.

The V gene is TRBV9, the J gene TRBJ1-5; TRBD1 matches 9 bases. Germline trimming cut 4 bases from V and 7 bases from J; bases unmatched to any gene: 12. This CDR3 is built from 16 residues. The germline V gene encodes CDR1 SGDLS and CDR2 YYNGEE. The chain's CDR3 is CASSPTPVTGGQPQHF. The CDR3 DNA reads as TGTGCCAGCAGCCCAACGCCCGTGACAGGGGGACAGCCCCAGCATTTT.

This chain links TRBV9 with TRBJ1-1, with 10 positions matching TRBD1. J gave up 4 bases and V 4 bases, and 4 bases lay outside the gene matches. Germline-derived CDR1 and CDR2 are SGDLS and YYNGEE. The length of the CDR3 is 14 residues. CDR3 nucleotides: TGTGCCAGCAGCTTCCGGACAGGGGGCACTGAAGCTTTCTTT. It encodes CASSFRTGGTEAFF.

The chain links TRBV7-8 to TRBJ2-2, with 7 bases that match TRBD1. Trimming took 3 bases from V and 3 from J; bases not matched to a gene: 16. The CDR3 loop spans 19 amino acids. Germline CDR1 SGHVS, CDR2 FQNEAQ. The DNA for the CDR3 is TGTGCCAGCAGCTTGCGCTTTGTAGGGACAGTGAAGGACACCGGGGAGCTGTTTTTT. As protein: CASSLRFVGTVKDTGELFF.

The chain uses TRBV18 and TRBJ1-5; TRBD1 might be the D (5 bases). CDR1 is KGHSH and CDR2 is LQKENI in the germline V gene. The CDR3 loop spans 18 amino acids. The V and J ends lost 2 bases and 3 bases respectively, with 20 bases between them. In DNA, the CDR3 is TGTGCCAGCTCACCAACGGGGCACAGCTTGCCCTACAATCAGCCCCAGCATTTT. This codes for CASSPTGHSLPYNQPQHF. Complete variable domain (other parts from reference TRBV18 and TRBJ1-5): NAGVMQNPRHLVRRRGQEARLRCSPMKGHSHVYWYRQLPEEGLKFMVYLQKENIIDESGMPKERFSAEFPKEGPSILRIQQVVRGDSAAYFCASSPTGHSLPYNQPQHFGDGTRLSIL.

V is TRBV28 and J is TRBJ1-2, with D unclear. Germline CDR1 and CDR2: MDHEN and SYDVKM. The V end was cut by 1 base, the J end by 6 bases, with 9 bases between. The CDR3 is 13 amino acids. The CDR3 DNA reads TGTGCCAGCAGTTTATCCTTCGGAAATGGCTACACCTTC. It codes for CASSLSFGNGYTF.

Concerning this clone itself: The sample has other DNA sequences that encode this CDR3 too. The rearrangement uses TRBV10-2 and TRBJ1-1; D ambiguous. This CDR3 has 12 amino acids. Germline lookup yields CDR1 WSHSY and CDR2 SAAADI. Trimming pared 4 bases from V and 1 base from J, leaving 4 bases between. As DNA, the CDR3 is TGCGCCAGCAGTGGCGGGAACACTGAAGCTTTCTTT. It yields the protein CASSGGNTEAFF.

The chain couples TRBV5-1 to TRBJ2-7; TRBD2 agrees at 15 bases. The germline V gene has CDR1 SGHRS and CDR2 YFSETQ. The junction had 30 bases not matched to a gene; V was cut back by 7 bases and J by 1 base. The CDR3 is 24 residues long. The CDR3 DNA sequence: TGCGCCAGCCCCAAAGGGGGTCGTAAGGTCATAGGGACTAGCGGGAGGACCGCTTCCTACGAGCAGTACTTC. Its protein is CASPKGGRKVIGTSGRTASYEQYF.

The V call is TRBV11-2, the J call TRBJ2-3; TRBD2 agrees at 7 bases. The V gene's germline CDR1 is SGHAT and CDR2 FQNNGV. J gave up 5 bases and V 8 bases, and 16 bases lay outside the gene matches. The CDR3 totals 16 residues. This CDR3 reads CASSLRGSGVGDTQYF. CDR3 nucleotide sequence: TGTGCCAGCTCCCTCCGGGGAAGCGGGGTTGGAGATACGCAGTATTTT.

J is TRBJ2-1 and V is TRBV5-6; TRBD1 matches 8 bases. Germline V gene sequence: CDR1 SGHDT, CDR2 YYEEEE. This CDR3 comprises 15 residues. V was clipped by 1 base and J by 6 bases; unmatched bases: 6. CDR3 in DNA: TGTGCCAGCAGCTTGAGGACAGGGATTATCAATGAGCAGTTCTTC. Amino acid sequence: CASSLRTGIINEQFF.

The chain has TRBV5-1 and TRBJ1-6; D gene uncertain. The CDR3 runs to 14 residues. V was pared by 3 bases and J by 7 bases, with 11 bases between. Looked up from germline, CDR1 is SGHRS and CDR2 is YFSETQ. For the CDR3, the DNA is TGCGCCAGCAGCTGGGGTAACGAGAATTCACCCCTCCACTTT. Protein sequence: CASSWGNENSPLHF.

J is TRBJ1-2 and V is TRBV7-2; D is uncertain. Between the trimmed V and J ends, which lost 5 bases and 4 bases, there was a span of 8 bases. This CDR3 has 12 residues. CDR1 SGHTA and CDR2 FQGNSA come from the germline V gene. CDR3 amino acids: CASSHDRYGYTF. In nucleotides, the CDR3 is TGTGCCAGCAGCCACGATCGCTATGGCTACACCTTC.

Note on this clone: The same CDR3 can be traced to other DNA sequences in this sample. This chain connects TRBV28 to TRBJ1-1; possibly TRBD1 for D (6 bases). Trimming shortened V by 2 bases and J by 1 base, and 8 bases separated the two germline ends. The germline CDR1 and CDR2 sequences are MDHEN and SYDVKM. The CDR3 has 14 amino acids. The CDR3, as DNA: TGTGCCAGCAGTTTAACCAGGGGGAACACTGAAGCTTTCTTT. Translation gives CASSLTRGNTEAFF.

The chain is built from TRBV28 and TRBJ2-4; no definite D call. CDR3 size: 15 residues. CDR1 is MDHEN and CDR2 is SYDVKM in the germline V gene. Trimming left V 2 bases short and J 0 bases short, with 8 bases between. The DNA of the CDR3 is TGTGCCAGCAGTTTAAGTTCCGCAGCCAAAAACATTCAGTACTTC. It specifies CASSLSSAAKNIQYF. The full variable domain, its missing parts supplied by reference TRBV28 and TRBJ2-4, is DVKVTQSSRYLVKRTGEKVFLECVQDMDHENMFWYRQDPGLGLRLIYFSYDVKMKEKGDIPEGYSVSREKKERFSLILESASTNQTSMYLCASSLSSAAKNIQYFGAGTRLSVL.

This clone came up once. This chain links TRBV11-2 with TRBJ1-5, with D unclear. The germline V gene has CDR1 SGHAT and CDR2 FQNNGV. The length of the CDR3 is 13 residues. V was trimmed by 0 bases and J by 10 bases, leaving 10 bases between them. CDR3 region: CASSLDPSLPQHF. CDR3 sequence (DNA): TGTGCCAGCAGCTTAGATCCCTCGCTCCCCCAGCATTTT.

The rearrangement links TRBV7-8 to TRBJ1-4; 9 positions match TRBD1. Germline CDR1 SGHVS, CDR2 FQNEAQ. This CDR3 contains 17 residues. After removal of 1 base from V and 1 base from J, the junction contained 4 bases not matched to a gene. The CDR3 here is CASSLGTGVRTNEKLFF. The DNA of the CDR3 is TGTGCCAGCAGCTTAGGGACAGGGGTTAGAACTAATGAAAAACTGTTTTTT.